The 27 T cell receptor beta chains in this list originate from one sample, sequenced in a study of cytotoxic CD8 clonotypes in ibrutinib-treated CLL. Using immunoSEQ multiplex PCR, the repertoire was profiled, and TCRdb retains in-frame clones only, with some absent. The profile shows over 100,000 clones, approximately 58% of them singletons. The source material was PBMCs, sampled after 24 months of ibrutinib treatment. Receptor source: a human donor with chronic lymphocytic leukemia.

The chain employs TRBV25-1 and TRBJ1-2, with a tentative D call TRBD1 (5 bases). V lost 4 bases and J lost 2, with 14 bases in between. CDR1 MGHDK and CDR2 SYGVNS come from the germline V gene. The CDR3 spans 15 residues. In DNA form, the CDR3 reads TGTGCCAGCAGTGGCGGGGGGGGTCCCAACTATGGCTACACCTTC. Encoded protein: CASSGGGGPNYGYTF.

The genes are TRBV18 and TRBJ1-5; unclear D gene. Trimming took off 3 bases at V and 5 bases at J, with 8 bases between the two ends. From germline, CDR1 is KGHSH and CDR2 LQKENI. The CDR3 spans 13 residues. The CDR3 protein is CASSPGGDQPQHF. The CDR3 region has the DNA TGTGCCAGCTCACCCGGCGGGGATCAGCCCCAGCATTTT.

The chain uses TRBV7-9 and TRBJ1-1; the match to TRBD1 covers 9 bases. J gave up 4 bases and V 5 bases, and 2 bases lay outside the gene matches. Germline V lookup: CDR1 SEHNR, CDR2 FQNEAQ (reference sequence). This CDR3 region has 13 residues. CDR3 nucleotides: TGTGCCAGCAGCCAACAGGGGGCCACTGAAGCTTTCTTT. Protein: CASSQQGATEAFF.

The CDR3, as DNA: TGTGCCAGCAGTTGGGGACAGGGTGAGACCCAGTACTTC. Its protein product is CASSWGQGETQYF. The V and J genes are TRBV27 and TRBJ2-5; 9 nucleotides align to TRBD1. In germline, CDR1 is MNHEY, CDR2 SMNVEV (reference sequence). The V and J ends lost 4 bases and 5 bases, in that order; junction bases with no gene match: 2. The CDR3 has 13 amino acids.

The count of this clone is one. J is TRBJ2-5 and V is TRBV5-6; tentatively, D is TRBD1 or TRBD2 (5 bases each). The V gene's germline CDR1 is SGHDT and CDR2 YYEEEE. V lost 5 bases, J lost 7 bases, and 18 bases lay in between. CDR3 length: 14 amino acids. DNA for the CDR3: TGTGCCAGCAGACCGACCGGGGCGGGTGGGACCCAGTACTTC. Its translation is CASRPTGAGGTQYF.

This clone was detected only a few times. The V and J genes are TRBV30 and TRBJ2-5, with a weak D call TRBD2 (6 bases). V shed 5 bases and J shed 5 bases, with 15 bases lying between them. Germline values: CDR1 GTSNPN, CDR2 SVGIG (reference sequence). The CDR3 consists of 13 residues. The CDR3 DNA follows: TGTGCCTGGCGGGACTGGCGAGAGGAGACCCAGTACTTC. The encoded protein is CAWRDWREETQYF. Supplemented by reference TRBV30 and TRBJ2-5, the full variable domain reads SQTIHQWPATLVQPVGSPLSLECTVEGTSNPNLYWYRQAAGRGLQLLFYSVGIGQISSEVPQNLSASRPQDRQFILSSKKLLLSDSGFYLCAWRDWREETQYFGPGTRLLVL.

V and J are TRBV7-3 and TRBJ2-2; perhaps TRBD2 as D (7 bases). CDR1 SGHTA and CDR2 FQGTGA come from the germline V gene. V lost 2 bases and J 4 bases, leaving 14 bases between the germline ends. The CDR3 consists of 16 residues. The CDR3 sequence is CASSLDGGRPTGELFF. The DNA of the CDR3 is TGTGCCAGCAGCTTAGACGGGGGGCGCCCCACCGGGGAGCTGTTTTTT. Supplemented by reference TRBV7-3 and TRBJ2-2, the full variable domain reads GAGVSQTPSNKVTEKGKYVELRCDPISGHTALYWYRQSLGQGPEFLIYFQGTGAADDSGLPNDRFFAVRPEGSVSTLKIQRTERGDSAVYLCASSLDGGRPTGELFFGEGSRLTVL.

The chain employs TRBV6-5 and TRBJ2-1; D uncertain. Looked up from germline, CDR1 is MNHEY and CDR2 is SVGAGI. CDR3 length equals 12 residues. V lost 5 bases to trimming and J lost 3 bases, with 5 bases between them. The CDR3, as DNA: TGTGCCAGCAGTCGAGACTACAATGAGCAGTTCTTC. Amino acids: CASSRDYNEQFF.

The chain joins TRBV18 to TRBJ2-7, with a possible D match to TRBD2 (6 bases). Deletions cut 6 bases from V and 1 base from J, with 10 bases between. The CDR3 is 13 residues long. Germline assignment: CDR1 KGHSH and CDR2 LQKENI. CDR3 in amino acids: CASSRGVSYEQYF. CDR3 bases: TGTGCCAGCTCTCGCGGGGTTTCCTACGAGCAGTACTTC.

The chain couples TRBV4-3 to TRBJ2-7; no clear D gene. CDR3 length equals 14 residues. V was cut by 0 bases and J by 3 bases, with 9 bases left in between. Germline CDR1 and CDR2: LGHNA and YSLEER. DNA of the CDR3: TGCGCCAGCAGCCAAGATTTCCTAGACTACGAGCAGTACTTC. Its protein product is CASSQDFLDYEQYF.

There are a few counts of this clone. The chain has TRBV11-1 and TRBJ1-6; D unresolved. The germline V gene has CDR1 SGHAT and CDR2 FQDESV (reference sequence). V lost 0 bases to trimming and J lost 10 bases, with 10 bases between them. This CDR3 has 14 residues. The CDR3 here is CASSLAVSGSPLHF. CDR3 DNA: TGTGCCAGCAGCTTAGCAGTGAGTGGATCACCCCTCCACTTT.

This clone has just a few counts. The chain is built from TRBV16 and TRBJ1-2; D remains ambiguous. V was clipped by 4 bases and J by 4 bases, with 16 bases between them. Germline loops: CDR1 KGHSY, CDR2 FQNENV. The CDR3 consists of 15 residues. CDR3 residues: CASSRSGRPSYGYTF. In DNA, the CDR3 is TGTGCCAGCAGCCGCTCCGGGAGGCCCTCCTATGGCTACACCTTC.

The J gene is TRBJ1-5, the V gene TRBV28, with 7 nucleotides matching TRBD1. The CDR3 has 16 residues. Trimming removed 8 bases from V and 2 bases from J; junction bases left unmatched: 12. Germline CDR1 MDHEN, CDR2 SYDVKM. This CDR3 is CASQVQGPVGNQPQHF. The CDR3 coding sequence is TGTGCCAGCCAAGTACAGGGGCCAGTTGGCAATCAGCCCCAGCATTTT.

The chain combines TRBV7-2 with TRBJ2-7; D is possibly TRBD1 (5 bases). The V gene's germline CDR1 is SGHTA and CDR2 FQGNSA. The CDR3 totals 12 residues. V was cut by 3 bases and J by 12 bases, with 15 bases left in between. CDR3 amino acids: CASSLGLTGRYF. DNA for the CDR3: TGTGCCAGCAGCTTGGGGCTGACTGGTCGGTACTTC.

This clone occurred a few times. V and J are TRBV20-1 and TRBJ1-2; a possible D gene is TRBD1 (5 bases). The CDR3 spans 11 residues. Germline CDR1 is DFQATT and CDR2 is SNEGSKA (reference sequence). The V gene lost 7 bases and the J gene lost 4 bases, with 10 bases spanning the gap. The chain's CDR3 is CSGGEPYGYTF. The DNA of the CDR3 is TGCAGTGGGGGGGAGCCCTATGGCTACACCTTC.

V is TRBV7-2 and J is TRBJ1-6; TRBD1 matches at 7 bases. Germline V gene lookup returns CDR1 SGHTA and CDR2 FQGNSA. Trimming took 6 bases from V and 7 from J; bases not matched to a gene: 6. The CDR3 has 14 residues. CDR3 sequence: CASRGTVWNSPLHF. The CDR3 region has the DNA TGTGCCAGCAGGGGGACAGTGTGGAATTCACCCCTCCACTTT.

CDR3 residues: CASSTRESGYTF. The CDR3, as DNA: TGTGCCAGCTCAACCAGAGAGAGTGGCTACACCTTC. This rearrangement joins TRBV18 to TRBJ1-2; D not certain. The V end was cut by 5 bases, the J end by 7 bases, with 11 bases between. Germline V gene data show CDR1 as KGHSH and CDR2 as LQKENI. The CDR3 spans 12 residues.

The chain has TRBV30 and TRBJ1-3; D is unclear. The CDR3 is 14 amino acids. The V and J ends lost 2 bases and 5 bases respectively, with 13 bases between them. Germline values: CDR1 GTSNPN, CDR2 SVGIG (reference sequence). DNA of the CDR3: TGTGCCTGGAGTAAGGCCTGGCCAAGAAACACCATATATTTT. This encodes CAWSKAWPRNTIYF.

A few counts support this clone. The V and J genes are TRBV28 and TRBJ2-1; possibly TRBD1 for D (5 bases). V was trimmed by 5 bases and J by 0 bases, leaving 14 bases between them. There are 16 residues in the CDR3. CDR1 and CDR2 from the germline V gene are MDHEN and SYDVKM. CDR3 residues: CASSPRASSSYNEQFF. The CDR3 region has the DNA TGTGCCAGCAGTCCCAGGGCTTCGAGCTCCTACAATGAGCAGTTCTTC.

This clone has a count of ten or more. The chain couples TRBV7-3 to TRBJ2-2; perhaps TRBD1 as D (6 bases). V dropped 4 bases and J dropped 5 bases, with 14 bases sitting between them. Germline CDR1 and CDR2: SGHTA and FQGTGA. The CDR3 consists of 15 residues. CDR3 sequence reads: CASSSTDRLTGELFF. CDR3 DNA sequence: TGTGCCAGCAGCTCGACAGACAGGTTAACCGGGGAGCTGTTTTTT.

The chain links TRBV29-1 to TRBJ1-4, with D possibly matching TRBD1 (5 bases). The CDR3 runs 12 residues. CDR1 and CDR2 (germline): SQVTM, ANQGSEA. The V and J ends lost 2 bases and 7 bases respectively, with 8 bases between them. CDR3 protein: CSVEQGGEKLFF. In DNA form, the CDR3 reads TGCAGCGTTGAACAGGGTGGTGAAAAACTGTTTTTT.

The V and J genes are TRBV5-6 and TRBJ2-2, with 11 nucleotides matching TRBD1. CDR3 size: 16 residues. Trimming took 2 bases from V and 5 from J; bases not matched to a gene: 5. Germline CDR1 and CDR2: SGHDT and YYEEEE. This CDR3 is CASSFDGTGGTGELFF. The CDR3 DNA follows: TGTGCCAGCAGCTTCGACGGGACAGGGGGAACCGGGGAGCTGTTTTTT.

The chain couples TRBV5-1 to TRBJ2-7; a weak D match, TRBD2 (7 bases). This CDR3 spans 16 amino acids. Looked up from germline, CDR1 is SGHRS and CDR2 is YFSETQ. V dropped 4 bases and J dropped 3 bases, with 20 bases sitting between them. The CDR3 loop is CASSPEGSGTSYEQYF. The DNA for the CDR3 is TGCGCCAGCAGCCCGGAGGGGAGCGGGACAAGCTACGAGCAGTACTTC.

V and J are TRBV5-1 and TRBJ1-1, with no clear D. V lost 1 base and J lost 0, with 7 bases in between. Germline CDR1 SGHRS, CDR2 YFSETQ. This CDR3 spans 14 amino acids. CDR3 region: CASSLQQMNTEAFF. The CDR3 region has the DNA TGCGCCAGCAGCTTGCAGCAAATGAACACTGAAGCTTTCTTT.

There are a few counts of this clone. This chain links TRBV5-1 with TRBJ2-7; D unresolved. The CDR3 consists of 14 residues. The ends were cut back, 3 bases at V and 0 bases at J, with 10 bases in the middle. Per germline, CDR1 SGHRS and CDR2 YFSETQ. In DNA, the CDR3 is TGCGCCAGCAGCTCAGTGCTTAACTCCTACGAGCAGTACTTC. Amino acids: CASSSVLNSYEQYF.

The rearrangement links TRBV7-3 to TRBJ2-3, with TRBD1 matching over 7 bases. This CDR3 has 15 amino acids. Germline loops: CDR1 SGHTA, CDR2 FQGTGA. Trimming removed 3 bases from V and 2 bases from J; junction bases left unmatched: 5. As DNA, the CDR3 is TGTGCCAGCAGCTTGGCCAGGGGGTACACAGATACGCAGTATTTT. This gives the protein CASSLARGYTDTQYF.

This clone has more than one count but fewer than ten. The V gene is TRBV7-3, the J gene TRBJ2-6, with a possible D match to TRBD2 (6 bases). V dropped 8 bases and J dropped 0 bases, with 14 bases sitting between them. Looked up from germline, CDR1 is SGHTA and CDR2 is FQGTGA. The CDR3 sequence is 16 residues long. The CDR3, as DNA: TGTGCCAGCCGGGGGACCCAGAGCTCTGGGGCCAACGTCCTGACTTTC. Amino acid sequence: CASRGTQSSGANVLTF.